This TCR beta chain stems from a study of identical twins. Overall study results and limits: High-abundance cord blood beta clonotypes had fewer insertions; memory repertoires showed none.

In regard to this clonotype: Antigen specificity is unknown.

Trimming left V 2 bases short and J 7 bases short, with 17 bases between. The CDR3 extends over 16 amino acids. The germline gives CDR1 LGHDT, CDR2 YNNKEL (reference sequence). Each CDR3 protein gets one entry after TCRdb re-called the 5' RACE reads with MiXCR. Of 150,000 or so distinct CDR3 sequences listed, around 3.6% are singletons. Source material: memory T cells sorted from blood. This TCR was sampled from a man between 18 and 35 years old in good health. The chain links TRBV3-1 to TRBJ2-2; a possible D gene is TRBD2 (5 bases). Here the CDR3 reads CASSQNNPKGSGELFF. The CDR3 nucleotides are TGTGCCAGCAGCCAAAACAACCCCAAAGGGAGCGGGGAGCTGTTTTTT.